The TCR beta chain described here comes from a study of the immune and genomic landscape of osteosarcoma. The study's findings and limits: No matched normal tissue; external skin and blood data served as benchmarks. Five cases had one hyperexpanded dominant clone and under 100 clonotypes.

The V and J ends lost 2 bases and 2 bases, in that order; junction bases with no gene match: 1. The germline V gene has CDR1 ENHRY and CDR2 SYGVKD. The CDR3 runs to 15 residues. Notes on this clone: Its antigen is not identified.

Profiled with immunoSEQ multiplex PCR; TCRdb holds only in-frame clones, not every one. This repertoire shows about 1,300 clones, around 70% found once; its top ten account for roughly 12%. This sequence joins TRBV10-3 and TRBJ2-3; 10 bases fit TRBD1. What was sequenced was tumor tissue from a local recurrence in the skull. This sequence was found in a man younger than 35 with osteosarcoma. The CDR3 nucleotides are TGTGCCATCAGTGAGGGGACAGGGGACACAGATACGCAGTATTTT. This translates into CAISEGTGDTDTQYF.